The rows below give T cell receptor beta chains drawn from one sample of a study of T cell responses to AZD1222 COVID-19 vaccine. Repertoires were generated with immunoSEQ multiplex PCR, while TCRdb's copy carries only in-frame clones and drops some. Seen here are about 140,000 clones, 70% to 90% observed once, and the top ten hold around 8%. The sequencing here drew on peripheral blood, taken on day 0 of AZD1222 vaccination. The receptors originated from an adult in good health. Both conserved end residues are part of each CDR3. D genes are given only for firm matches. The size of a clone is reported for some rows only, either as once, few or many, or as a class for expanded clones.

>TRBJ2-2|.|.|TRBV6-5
CASSLVRTGELFF
TGTGCCAGCAGTCTGGTCAGGACCGGGGAGCTGTTTTTT
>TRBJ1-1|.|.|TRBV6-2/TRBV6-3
CASSYRGSTEAFF
TGTGCCAGCAGTTACCGGGGGAGCACTGAAGCTTTCTTT
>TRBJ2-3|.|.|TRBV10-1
CASSADHTDTQYF
TGCGCCAGCTCGGCGGACCACACAGATACGCAGTATTTT
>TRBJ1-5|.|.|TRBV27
CASSNRQYSNQPQHF
TGTGCCAGCAGTAATCGACAATATAGCAATCAGCCCCAGCATTTT
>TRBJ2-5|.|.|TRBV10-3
CAIRVAGQETQYF
TGTGCCATCAGGGTGGCGGGGCAAGAGACCCAGTACTTC
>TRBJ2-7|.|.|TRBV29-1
CSVVGGHLGRSYEQYF
TGCAGCGTTGTGGGTGGACACCTGGGTCGCTCCTACGAGCAGTACTTC
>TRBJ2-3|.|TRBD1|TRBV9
CASSARRDSSTDTQYF
TGTGCCAGCAGCGCGAGAAGGGACAGCAGCACAGATACGCAGTATTTT
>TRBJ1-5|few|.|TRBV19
CASSPQGNNQPQHF
TGTGCCAGTAGTCCGCAGGGGAACAATCAGCCCCAGCATTTT
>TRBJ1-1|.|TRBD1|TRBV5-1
CASSPGQGAFLNTEAFF
TGCGCCAGCAGCCCAGGACAGGGGGCGTTTCTGAACACTGAAGCTTTCTTT
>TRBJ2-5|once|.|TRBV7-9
CASSSRQAGQETQYF
TGTGCCAGCAGCTCGCGACAGGCCGGCCAAGAGACCCAGTACTTC
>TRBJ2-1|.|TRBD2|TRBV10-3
CAIKLAPADNEQFF
TGTGCCATCAAACTAGCGCCGGCCGACAATGAGCAGTTCTTC
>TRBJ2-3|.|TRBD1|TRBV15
CATSREGDRGNLIHTTDTQYF
TGTGCCACCAGCAGAGAAGGTGACAGGGGGAACCTAATCCACACCACAGATACGCAGTATTTT
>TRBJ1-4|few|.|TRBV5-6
CASSSTGLGANEKLFF
TGTGCCAGCAGCTCCACAGGGTTAGGAGCTAATGAAAAACTGTTTTTT
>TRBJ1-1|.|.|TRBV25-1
CASSGVLRPEAFF
TGTGCCAGCAGTGGGGTGCTTCGTCCCGAAGCTTTCTTT
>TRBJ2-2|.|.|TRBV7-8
CASSFLTSLGGELFF
TGTGCCAGCAGCTTCCTTACTAGCCTCGGCGGGGAGCTGTTTTTT
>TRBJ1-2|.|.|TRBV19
CASSVGGGVEAGYTF
TGTGCCAGTAGTGTCGGCGGGGGAGTCGAGGCTGGCTACACCTTC
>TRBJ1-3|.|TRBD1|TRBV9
CASSVGQGGLNTIYF
TGTGCCAGCAGCGTAGGACAGGGGGGGTTAAACACCATATATTTT
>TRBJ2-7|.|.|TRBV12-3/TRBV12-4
CASSPSIGDEQYF
TGTGCCAGCAGCCCCTCAATTGGGGACGAGCAGTACTTC
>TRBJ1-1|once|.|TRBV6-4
CASSLRGSGGDEAFF
TGTGCCAGCAGTCTCCGCGGCAGCGGGGGGGATGAAGCTTTCTTT
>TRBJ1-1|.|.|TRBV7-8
CASSLVNTEAFF
TGTGCCAGCAGCTTAGTTAACACTGAAGCTTTCTTT
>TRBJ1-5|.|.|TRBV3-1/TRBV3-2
CASSPSGVRQPQHF
TGTGCCAGCAGCCCCTCTGGGGTAAGGCAGCCCCAGCATTTT
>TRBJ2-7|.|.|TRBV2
CASSEAGWVYEQYF
TGTGCCAGCAGTGAGGCAGGGTGGGTCTACGAGCAGTACTTC
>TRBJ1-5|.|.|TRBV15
CATSRVFLDYNQPQHF
TGTGCCACCAGCAGAGTGTTTCTGGATTACAATCAGCCCCAGCATTTT
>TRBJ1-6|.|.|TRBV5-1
CASSEGSDGSPLHF
TGCGCCAGCAGCGAGGGTTCAGATGGTTCACCCCTCCACTTT
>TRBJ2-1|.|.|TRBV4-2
CASSQEGVGRRNYNEQFF
TGTGCCAGCAGCCAAGAGGGGGTCGGGCGGAGAAACTACAATGAGCAGTTCTTC
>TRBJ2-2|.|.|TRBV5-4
CASSLAGRANTGELFF
TGTGCCAGCAGCTTGGCGGGCAGGGCCAACACCGGGGAGCTGTTTTTT
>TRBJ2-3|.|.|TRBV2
CASRTRSGTDTQYF
TGTGCCAGCCGAACGAGAAGCGGCACAGATACGCAGTATTTT
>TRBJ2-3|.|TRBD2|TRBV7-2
CASSLAGLAGGGSTDTQYF
TGTGCCAGCAGCTTAGCAGGACTAGCGGGGGGCGGGAGCACAGATACGCAGTATTTT
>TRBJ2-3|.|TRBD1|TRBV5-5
CASSLATGANTDTQYF
TGTGCCAGCAGCTTGGCCACAGGGGCTAACACAGATACGCAGTATTTT
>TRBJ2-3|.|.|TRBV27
CASSSGTDTQYF
TGTGCCAGCAGTTCAGGGACAGATACGCAGTATTTT
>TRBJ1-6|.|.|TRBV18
CASSPGRSYNSPLHF
TGTGCCAGCTCACCGGGTCGCTCCTATAATTCACCCCTCCACTTT
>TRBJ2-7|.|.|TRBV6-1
CASSEGPSGSYEQYF
TGTGCCAGCAGTGAAGGTCCCTCTGGGTCCTACGAGCAGTACTTC
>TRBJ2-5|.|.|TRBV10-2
CASSKLGGKETQYF
TGCGCCAGCAGCAAACTAGGCGGGAAAGAGACCCAGTACTTC
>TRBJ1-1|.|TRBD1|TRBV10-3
CAIRVDRGQGTEAFF
TGTGCCATCCGGGTAGACAGGGGGCAGGGAACTGAAGCTTTCTTT
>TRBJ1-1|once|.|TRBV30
CAWSRTGMNTEAFF
TGTGCCTGGAGTCGGACGGGAATGAACACTGAAGCTTTCTTT
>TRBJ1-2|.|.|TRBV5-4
CASSLSALGHSGYTF
TGTGCCAGCAGCTTGTCCGCCCTGGGACACTCTGGCTACACCTTC
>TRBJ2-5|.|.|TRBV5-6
CASSLLETQYF
TGTGCCAGCAGCTTGTTAGAGACCCAGTACTTC
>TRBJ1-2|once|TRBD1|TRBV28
CASSLWDRDGYGYTF
TGTGCCAGCAGTTTATGGGACAGGGATGGCTATGGCTACACCTTC
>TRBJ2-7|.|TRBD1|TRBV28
CASRPPGTGYNEQYF
TGTGCCAGCAGACCTCCCGGGACAGGGTATAACGAGCAGTACTTC
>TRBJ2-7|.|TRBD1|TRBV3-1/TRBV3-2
CASSHLTGEAEQYF
TGTGCCAGCAGCCATTTGACAGGGGAAGCGGAGCAGTACTTC
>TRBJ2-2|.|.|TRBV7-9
CASSLEGDRAGELFF
TGTGCCAGCAGCTTAGAGGGGGATCGGGCAGGGGAGCTGTTTTTT
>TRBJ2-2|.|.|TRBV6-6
CASRPQGEAGELFF
TGTGCCAGCAGACCCCAGGGGGAGGCCGGGGAGCTGTTTTTT
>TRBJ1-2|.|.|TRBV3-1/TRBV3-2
CASSQVPLDKWKSYGYTF
TGTGCCAGCAGCCAAGTCCCCCTAGACAAGTGGAAGAGCTATGGCTACACCTTC
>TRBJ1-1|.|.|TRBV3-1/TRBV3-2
CASSYSGMNTEAFF
TGTGCCAGCAGCTATTCCGGGATGAACACTGAAGCTTTCTTT
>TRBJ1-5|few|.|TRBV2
CASSEGGGSNQPQHF
TGTGCCAGCAGTGAGGGTGGGGGTTCCAATCAGCCCCAGCATTTT
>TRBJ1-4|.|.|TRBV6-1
CASSESLGWGEKLFF
TGTGCCAGCAGTGAATCTCTGGGTTGGGGTGAAAAACTGTTTTTT
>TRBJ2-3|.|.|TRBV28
CASSWGSGGPHF
TGTGCCAGCAGTTGGGGCAGTGGGGGGCCCCACTTT
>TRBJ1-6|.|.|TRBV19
CASSIVGNSPLHF
TGTGCCAGTAGTATAGTGGGTAATTCACCCCTCCACTTT
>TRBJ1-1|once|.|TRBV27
CASRRDSLEAFF
TGTGCCAGCAGACGAGACAGCCTGGAAGCTTTCTTT
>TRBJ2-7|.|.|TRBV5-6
CASSPGYNEQYF
TGTGCCAGCAGCCCAGGGTACAACGAGCAGTACTTC
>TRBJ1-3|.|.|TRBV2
CASSDGLREPTGNTIYF
TGTGCCAGCAGTGATGGGCTGAGGGAGCCGACTGGAAACACCATATATTTT
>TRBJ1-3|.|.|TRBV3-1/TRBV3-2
CASSQDTGLSGNTIYF
TGTGCCAGCAGCCAAGATACAGGGCTCTCTGGAAACACCATATATTTT
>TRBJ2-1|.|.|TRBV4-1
CASSQDREGPFLNEQFF
TGCGCCAGCAGCCAAGATAGGGAAGGACCTTTCCTTAATGAGCAGTTCTTC